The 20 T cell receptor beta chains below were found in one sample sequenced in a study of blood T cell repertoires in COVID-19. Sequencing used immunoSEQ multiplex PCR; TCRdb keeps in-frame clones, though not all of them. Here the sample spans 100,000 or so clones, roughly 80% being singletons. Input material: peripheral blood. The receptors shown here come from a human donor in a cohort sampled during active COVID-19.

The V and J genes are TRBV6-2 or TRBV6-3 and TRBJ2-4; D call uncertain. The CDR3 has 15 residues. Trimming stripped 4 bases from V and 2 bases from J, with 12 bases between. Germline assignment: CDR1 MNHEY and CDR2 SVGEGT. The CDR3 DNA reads TGTGCCAGCAGTTTCCTCGAGCGTCCCAAAAACATTCAGTACTTC. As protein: CASSFLERPKNIQYF.

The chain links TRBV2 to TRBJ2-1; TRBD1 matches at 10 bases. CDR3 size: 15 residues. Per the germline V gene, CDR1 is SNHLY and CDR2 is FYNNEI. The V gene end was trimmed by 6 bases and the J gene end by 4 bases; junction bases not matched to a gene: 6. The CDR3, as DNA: TGTGCCAGCAGAAAAGGGACAGGGGCTTACAATGAGCAGTTCTTC. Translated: CASRKGTGAYNEQFF.

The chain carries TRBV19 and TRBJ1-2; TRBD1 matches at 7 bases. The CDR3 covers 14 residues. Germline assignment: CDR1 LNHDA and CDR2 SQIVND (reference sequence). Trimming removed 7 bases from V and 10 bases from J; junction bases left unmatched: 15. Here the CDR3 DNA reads TGTGCCAGTAAGGGGGCATTCGTCTCGAAGGCCTACACCTTC. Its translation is CASKGAFVSKAYTF.

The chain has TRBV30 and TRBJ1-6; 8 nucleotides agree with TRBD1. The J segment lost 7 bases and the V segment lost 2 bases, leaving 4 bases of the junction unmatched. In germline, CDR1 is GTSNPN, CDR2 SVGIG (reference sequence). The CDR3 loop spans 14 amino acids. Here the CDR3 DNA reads TGTGCCTGGAGTCCTTGGACAGGGAATTCACCCCTCCACTTT. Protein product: CAWSPWTGNSPLHF.

The DNA for the CDR3 is TGTGCCAGCAGTGAATCGACCCTCGGGACAGGCACTGAGCAGTTCTTC. Translation: CASSESTLGTGTEQFF. The chain is built from TRBV25-1 and TRBJ2-1; 8 bases align to TRBD1. Germline V gene sequence: CDR1 MGHDK, CDR2 SYGVNS. There are 16 residues in the CDR3. V lost 1 base, J lost 9 bases, and 11 bases stayed unmatched.

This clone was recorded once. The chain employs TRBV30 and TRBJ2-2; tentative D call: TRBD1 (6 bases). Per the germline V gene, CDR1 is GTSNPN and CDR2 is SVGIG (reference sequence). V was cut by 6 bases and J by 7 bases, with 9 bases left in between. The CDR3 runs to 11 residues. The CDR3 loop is CACHRVGELFF. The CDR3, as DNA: TGTGCCTGCCACAGGGTCGGGGAGCTGTTTTTT. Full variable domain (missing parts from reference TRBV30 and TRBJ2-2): SQTIHQWPATLVQPVGSPLSLECTVEGTSNPNLYWYRQAAGRGLQLLFYSVGIGQISSEVPQNLSASRPQDRQFILSSKKLLLSDSGFYLCACHRVGELFFGEGSRLTVL.

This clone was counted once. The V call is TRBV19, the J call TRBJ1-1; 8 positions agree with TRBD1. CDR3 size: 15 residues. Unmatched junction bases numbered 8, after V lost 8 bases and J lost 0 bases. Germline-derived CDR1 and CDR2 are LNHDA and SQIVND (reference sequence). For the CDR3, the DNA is TGTGCCAGTCACGGACAGGGAATGATGAACACTGAAGCTTTCTTT. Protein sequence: CASHGQGMMNTEAFF. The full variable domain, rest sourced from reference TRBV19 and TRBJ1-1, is DGGITQSPKYLFRKEGQNVTLSCEQNLNHDAMYWYRQDPGQGLRLIYYSQIVNDFQKGDIAEGYSVSREKKESFPLTVTSAQKNPTAFYLCASHGQGMMNTEAFFGQGTRLTVV.

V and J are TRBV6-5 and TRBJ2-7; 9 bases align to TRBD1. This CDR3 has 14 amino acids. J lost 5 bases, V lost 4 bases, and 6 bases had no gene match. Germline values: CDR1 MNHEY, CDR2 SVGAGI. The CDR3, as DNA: TGTGCCAGCAGTTCGTGGGACAGGGTTAACGAGCAGTACTTC. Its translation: CASSSWDRVNEQYF.

Here the CDR3 reads CASSPPSGAVGNTIYF. The CDR3, as DNA: TGTGCCAGCTCACCACCGTCAGGGGCAGTCGGAAACACCATATATTTT. The chain employs TRBV18 and TRBJ1-3; a weak D match, TRBD1 (6 bases). Trimming removed 0 bases at V and 4 bases at J, with 13 bases between. The CDR3 is 16 residues long. CDR1 and CDR2 (germline): KGHSH, LQKENI.

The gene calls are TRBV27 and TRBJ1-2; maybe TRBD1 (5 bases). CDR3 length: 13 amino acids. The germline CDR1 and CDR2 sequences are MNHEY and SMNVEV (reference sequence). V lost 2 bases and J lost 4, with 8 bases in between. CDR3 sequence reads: CASSLRGGYGYTF. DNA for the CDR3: TGTGCCAGCAGTTTAAGGGGTGGCTATGGCTACACCTTC.

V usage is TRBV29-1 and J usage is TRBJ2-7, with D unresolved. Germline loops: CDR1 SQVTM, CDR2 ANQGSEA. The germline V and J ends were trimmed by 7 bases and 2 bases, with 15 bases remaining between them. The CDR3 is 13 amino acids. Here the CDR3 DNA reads TGCAGCGCCGTCGGGTTAGAAACCTACGAGCAGTACTTC. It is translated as CSAVGLETYEQYF.

In nucleotides, the CDR3 is TGCGCCAGCAGCCAAGATGACGTAGTTCGGGGAGATACGCAGTATTTT. Translating it yields CASSQDDVVRGDTQYF. The gene calls are TRBV4-3 and TRBJ2-3, with a possible D match to TRBD2 (5 bases). Germline CDR1 and CDR2: LGHNA and YSLEER. The CDR3 has 16 residues. The V gene lost 0 bases and the J gene lost 5 bases, with 15 bases spanning the gap.

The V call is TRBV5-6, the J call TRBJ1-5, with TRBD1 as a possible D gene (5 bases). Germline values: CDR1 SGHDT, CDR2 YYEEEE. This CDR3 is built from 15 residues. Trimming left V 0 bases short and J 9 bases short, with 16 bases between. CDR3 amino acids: CASSLGTSPTLPQHF. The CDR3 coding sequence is TGTGCCAGCAGCTTGGGGACATCTCCGACTTTGCCCCAGCATTTT. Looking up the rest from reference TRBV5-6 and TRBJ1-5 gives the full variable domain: DAGVTQSPTHLIKTRGQQVTLRCSPKSGHDTVSWYQQALGQGPQFIFQYYEEEERQRGNFPDRFSGHQFPNYSSELNVNALLLGDSALYLCASSLGTSPTLPQHFGDGTRLSIL.

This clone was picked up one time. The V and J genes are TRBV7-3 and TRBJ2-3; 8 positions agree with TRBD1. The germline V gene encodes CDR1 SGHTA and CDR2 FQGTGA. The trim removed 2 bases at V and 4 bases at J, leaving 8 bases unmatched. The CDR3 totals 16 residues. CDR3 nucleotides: TGTGCCAGCAGCTTATTGGGGACAGGACTCCCAGATACGCAGTATTTT. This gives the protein CASSLLGTGLPDTQYF.

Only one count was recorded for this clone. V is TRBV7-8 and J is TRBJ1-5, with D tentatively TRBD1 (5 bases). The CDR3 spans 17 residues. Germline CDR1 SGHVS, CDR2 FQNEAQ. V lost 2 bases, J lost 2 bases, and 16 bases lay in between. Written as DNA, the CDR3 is TGTGCCAGCAGCTTAAAACAGACAGTATGGGGCAATCAGCCCCAGCATTTT. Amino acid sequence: CASSLKQTVWGNQPQHF.

The CDR3, as DNA: TGTGCCAGCAGTTTATCGAGACAGGGGAACACTGAAGCTTTCTTT. This codes for CASSLSRQGNTEAFF. J is TRBJ1-1 and V is TRBV27, with 7 positions matching TRBD1. Germline assignment: CDR1 MNHEY and CDR2 SMNVEV (reference sequence). This CDR3 is 15 amino acids long. Germline trimming cut 0 bases from V and 1 base from J; bases unmatched to any gene: 2.

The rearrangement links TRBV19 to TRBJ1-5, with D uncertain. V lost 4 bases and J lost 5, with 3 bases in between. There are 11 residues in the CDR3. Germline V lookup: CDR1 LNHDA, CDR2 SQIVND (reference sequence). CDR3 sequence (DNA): TGTGCCAGTAGTAACTATCAGCCCCAGCATTTT. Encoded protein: CASSNYQPQHF.

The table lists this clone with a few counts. The CDR3 DNA reads as TGTGCCAGCAGCCGCTTGGCGGGGGCCAGGACCTTCACCGGGGAGCTGTTTTTT. Amino acid sequence: CASSRLAGARTFTGELFF. The chain couples TRBV7-2 to TRBJ2-2; a weak D match, TRBD2 (7 bases). Looked up from germline, CDR1 is SGHTA and CDR2 is FQGNSA. There are 18 residues in the CDR3. V gave up 5 bases and J gave up 4 bases, with 23 bases separating them.

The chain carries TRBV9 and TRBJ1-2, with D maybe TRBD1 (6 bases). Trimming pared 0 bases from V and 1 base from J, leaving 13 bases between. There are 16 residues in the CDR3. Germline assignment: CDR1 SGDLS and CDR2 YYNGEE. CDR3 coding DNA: TGTGCCAGCAGCGTAGGGCCTACAGGGAATAACTATGGCTACACCTTC. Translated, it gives CASSVGPTGNNYGYTF.

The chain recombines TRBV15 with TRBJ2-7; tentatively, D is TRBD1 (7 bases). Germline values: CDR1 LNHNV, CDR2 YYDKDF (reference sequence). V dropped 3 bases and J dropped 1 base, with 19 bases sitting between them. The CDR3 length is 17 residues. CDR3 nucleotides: TGTGCCACCAGCAGCGGCCCGGGGGACAGATTTTCCTACGAGCAGTACTTC. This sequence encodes CATSSGPGDRFSYEQYF. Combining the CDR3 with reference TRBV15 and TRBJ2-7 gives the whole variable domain DAMVIQNPRYQVTQFGKPVTLSCSQTLNHNVMYWYQQKSSQAPKLLFHYYDKDFNNEADTPDNFQSRRPNTSFCFLDIRSPGLGDTAMYLCATSSGPGDRFSYEQYFGPGTRLTVT.